The 21 T cell receptor beta chains presented below share a single source sample, sequenced in a study of lymphopenia after photon versus proton radiotherapy. The method was immunoSEQ multiplex PCR; TCRdb's version includes in-frame clones alone and lacks a portion of them. The sample carries 150,000 to 200,000 clones, more than 85% recorded once. The source was peripheral blood, collected from a patient treated with photon-based radiotherapy. These receptors came from a man aged 50 to 59 with gastric cancer.

The chain joins TRBV5-6 to TRBJ1-2; no clear D. With 4 bases removed from V and 8 bases from J, the gap between germline ends came to 18 bases. The CDR3 totals 14 residues. The germline V gene has CDR1 SGHDT and CDR2 YYEEEE. CDR3 protein: CASSRLPGSEGYTF. CDR3 bases: TGTGCCAGCAGCCGATTACCGGGGAGCGAAGGCTACACCTTC. Variable domain in full (rest from reference TRBV5-6 and TRBJ1-2): DAGVTQSPTHLIKTRGQQVTLRCSPKSGHDTVSWYQQALGQGPQFIFQYYEEEERQRGNFPDRFSGHQFPNYSSELNVNALLLGDSALYLCASSRLPGSEGYTFGSGTRLTVV.

The chain joins TRBV7-6 to TRBJ2-7; D uncertain. CDR1 and CDR2 from the germline V gene are SGHVS and FNYEAQ. V gave up 5 bases and J gave up 2 bases, with 10 bases separating them. The length of the CDR3 is 13 residues. In DNA form, the CDR3 reads TGTGCCAGCAGCCCACTGGGTACCTACGAGCAGTACTTC. This gives the protein CASSPLGTYEQYF.

This clone was observed a handful of times. The chain carries TRBV7-2 and TRBJ1-5, with unresolved D. V gave up 3 bases and J gave up 7 bases, with 10 bases separating them. The CDR3 has 13 residues. CDR1 is SGHTA, CDR2 FQGNSA, per germline. The chain's CDR3 is CASSFLRGQPQHF. Here the CDR3 DNA reads TGTGCCAGCAGCTTTCTAAGAGGACAGCCCCAGCATTTT.

The rearrangement uses TRBV4-3 and TRBJ1-2; 8 nucleotides align to TRBD1. V shed 4 bases, J shed 3 bases, and the junction held 7 bases outside the gene matches. The CDR3 consists of 15 residues. Germline V gene sequence: CDR1 LGHNA, CDR2 YSLEER. CDR3 amino acids: CASSPGQGIDYGYTF. The CDR3 DNA reads as TGCGCCAGCAGCCCCGGACAGGGCATTGACTATGGCTACACCTTC.

The chain has TRBV5-1 and TRBJ2-1; D ambiguous. Germline CDR1 is SGHRS and CDR2 is YFSETQ. With 2 bases removed from V and 3 bases from J, the gap between germline ends came to 12 bases. This CDR3 is 15 amino acids long. Here the CDR3 reads CASSLDNGGYNEQFF. CDR3 DNA sequence: TGCGCCAGCAGCTTAGATAACGGCGGCTACAATGAGCAGTTCTTC. Variable domain in full (rest from reference TRBV5-1 and TRBJ2-1): KAGVTQTPRYLIKTRGQQVTLSCSPISGHRSVSWYQQTPGQGLQFLFEYFSETQRNKGNFPGRFSGRQFSNSRSEMNVSTLELGDSALYLCASSLDNGGYNEQFFGPGTRLTVL.

V and J are TRBV7-9 and TRBJ1-3; 7 positions match TRBD1. CDR1 SEHNR and CDR2 FQNEAQ come from the germline V gene (reference sequence). CDR3 length: 14 residues. V dropped 5 bases and J dropped 2; count of bases not matched to a gene: 3. CDR3 in amino acids: CASSRTGTGNTIYF. In DNA, the CDR3 is TGTGCCAGCAGCAGGACAGGCACTGGAAACACCATATATTTT. The entire variable domain, with the rest obtained from reference TRBV7-9 and TRBJ1-3, is as follows: DTGVSQNPRHKITKRGQNVTFRCDPISEHNRLYWYRQTLGQGPEFLTYFQNEAQLEKSRLLSDRFSAERPKGSFSTLEIQRTEQGDSAMYLCASSRTGTGNTIYFGEGSWLTVV.

The chain carries TRBV18 and TRBJ1-2; D ambiguous. The CDR3 contains 15 residues. The V gene lost 1 base and the J gene lost 8 bases, with 17 bases spanning the gap. Germline assignment: CDR1 KGHSH and CDR2 LQKENI. The CDR3 loop is CASSPRQGQLGGYTF. CDR3 bases: TGTGCCAGCTCACCACGCCAAGGGCAATTGGGCGGCTACACCTTC.

For this clone: Other nucleotide sequences in the sample specify the same CDR3. V and J are TRBV5-1 and TRBJ2-5, with 11 bases that match TRBD1. Germline V gene sequence: CDR1 SGHRS, CDR2 YFSETQ. The CDR3 totals 15 residues. V trimming: 4 bases; J trimming: 1 base; junction bases outside the gene matches: 3. The CDR3 reads CASSPGTGGQETQYF. Written as DNA, the CDR3 is TGCGCCAGCAGCCCAGGGACAGGGGGCCAAGAGACCCAGTACTTC.

In its sample, this clone was seen once. J is TRBJ1-1 and V is TRBV6-1, with D possibly TRBD1 on 5 matching bases. From germline, CDR1 is MNHNS and CDR2 SASEGT. This CDR3 is built from 14 residues. Between the trimmed V and J ends, which lost 7 bases and 5 bases, there was a span of 17 bases. The CDR3 DNA follows: TGTGCCAGCACCAATAAAGGCGGGGGTACTGAAGCTTTCTTT. It is translated as CASTNKGGGTEAFF.

The chain recombines TRBV18 with TRBJ1-2, with TRBD1 as a possible D gene (6 bases). The V gene lost 3 bases and the J gene lost 4 bases, with 15 bases spanning the gap. The CDR3 is made up of 15 amino acids. CDR1 is KGHSH, CDR2 LQKENI, per germline. The CDR3 region is CASSPGTRFSYGYTF. CDR3 coding DNA: TGTGCCAGCTCACCGGGGACACGATTTAGCTATGGCTACACCTTC. The full variable domain, completed using reference TRBV18 and TRBJ1-2, is NAGVMQNPRHLVRRRGQEARLRCSPMKGHSHVYWYRQLPEEGLKFMVYLQKENIIDESGMPKERFSAEFPKEGPSILRIQQVVRGDSAAYFCASSPGTRFSYGYTFGSGTRLTVV.

This clone was picked up a small number of times. The chain recombines TRBV4-2 with TRBJ2-1; D remains unclear. Trimming removed 0 bases at V and 2 bases at J, with 14 bases between. Germline V CDR1 and CDR2: LGHNA, YNFKEQ. CDR3 size: 17 residues. The CDR3 protein is CASSQDPSRLTYNEQFF. The CDR3 DNA reads TGTGCCAGCAGCCAAGATCCGAGCAGGCTCACCTACAATGAGCAGTTCTTC.

The chain couples TRBV7-9 to TRBJ2-1; 7 positions match TRBD2. V was pared by 4 bases and J by 0 bases, with 9 bases of the junction left unmatched. The CDR3 spans 17 residues. Per germline, CDR1 SEHNR and CDR2 FQNEAQ (reference sequence). CDR3 in DNA: TGTGCCAGCAGCTCCTTACTAGCGCCGAGCTCCTACAATGAGCAGTTCTTC. Its translation: CASSSLLAPSSYNEQFF.

This sequence joins TRBV5-1 and TRBJ2-7, with unresolved D. V shed 0 bases and J shed 3 bases, with 7 bases lying between them. CDR3 length: 13 amino acids. Germline V gene lookup returns CDR1 SGHRS and CDR2 YFSETQ. Here the CDR3 reads CASSLVPGYEQYF. Written as DNA, the CDR3 is TGCGCCAGCAGCTTGGTCCCAGGCTACGAGCAGTACTTC. Full variable domain (rest looked up from reference TRBV5-1 and TRBJ2-7): KAGVTQTPRYLIKTRGQQVTLSCSPISGHRSVSWYQQTPGQGLQFLFEYFSETQRNKGNFPGRFSGRQFSNSRSEMNVSTLELGDSALYLCASSLVPGYEQYFGPGTRLTVT.

CDR3 sequence: CAKKRDTGYTEAFF. CDR3 coding DNA: TGTGCCAAAAAGAGGGATACAGGCTACACTGAAGCTTTCTTT. V and J are TRBV6-5 and TRBJ1-1; a possible D gene is TRBD1 (5 bases). V was clipped by 10 bases and J by 3 bases, with 18 bases between them. CDR3 length: 14 amino acids. CDR1 and CDR2 (germline): MNHEY, SVGAGI.

The rearrangement joins TRBV5-1 to TRBJ2-5; 7 bases agree with TRBD1. The CDR3 is 14 residues long. Losses at the gene ends were 0 bases for V and 5 bases for J; bases not matched to a gene: 4. Germline-derived CDR1 and CDR2 are SGHRS and YFSETQ. As DNA, the CDR3 is TGCGCCAGCAGCTTGGGACAGGGAAAGGAGACCCAGTACTTC. This gives the protein CASSLGQGKETQYF.

The chain combines TRBV7-6 with TRBJ2-3, with D possibly being TRBD2 (5 bases). CDR3 length: 15 residues. Germline CDR1 and CDR2: SGHVS and FNYEAQ. V gave up 2 bases and J gave up 2 bases, with 11 bases separating them. The CDR3 DNA is TGTGCCAGCAGCTTACTCGGGGTCTTCACAGATACGCAGTATTTT. As protein: CASSLLGVFTDTQYF.

CDR3 in amino acids: CASSDPARGSGNTIYF. CDR3 nucleotide sequence: TGTGCCAGCAGTGACCCAGCCAGGGGCTCTGGAAACACCATATATTTT. The J gene is TRBJ1-3, the V gene TRBV2; a weak D match, TRBD1 (6 bases). Germline V gene data show CDR1 as SNHLY and CDR2 as FYNNEI. V was cut by 3 bases and J by 0 bases, with 12 bases left in between. The CDR3 extends over 16 amino acids.

Details on this clone: In the same sample, other DNA sequences code for this CDR3. The CDR3 is CASSLDRGYEQYF. The CDR3 DNA sequence: TGTGCCAGCAGCTTAGATCGAGGTTACGAGCAGTACTTC. The chain links TRBV11-2 to TRBJ2-7, with D unresolved. The germline gives CDR1 SGHAT, CDR2 FQNNGV. This CDR3 spans 13 amino acids. V was shortened by 0 bases and J by 4 bases, with 7 bases between the two germline ends.

The J gene is TRBJ2-1, the V gene TRBV5-1; 11 nucleotides match TRBD2. CDR1 and CDR2 (germline): SGHRS, YFSETQ. With V trimmed by 3 bases and J by 2 bases, 7 bases remained unmatched. This CDR3 region has 17 residues. The CDR3 sequence is CASSSLSTSGAYNEQFF. CDR3 nucleotides: TGCGCCAGCAGCTCGCTCTCGACTAGCGGGGCCTACAATGAGCAGTTCTTC.

The gene calls are TRBV11-2 and TRBJ1-4; possible D gene TRBD1, 6 bases. CDR3 length: 15 amino acids. Germline CDR1 and CDR2: SGHAT and FQNNGV. V lost 5 bases to trimming and J lost 10 bases, with 20 bases between them. CDR3 nucleotide sequence: TGTGCCAGCAGCGTACAGGGATCGGTCATTGGAAAACTGTTTTTT. Translation gives CASSVQGSVIGKLFF. Supplemented by reference TRBV11-2 and TRBJ1-4, the full variable domain reads EAGVAQSPRYKIIEKRQSVAFWCNPISGHATLYWYQQILGQGPKLLIQFQNNGVVDDSQLPKDRFSAERLKGVDSTLKIQPAKLEDSAVYLCASSVQGSVIGKLFFGSGTQLSVL.

This clone has only one observation. The V and J genes are TRBV18 and TRBJ2-7; TRBD2 agrees at 10 bases. CDR1 is KGHSH and CDR2 is LQKENI in the germline V gene. This CDR3 has 15 residues. The V and J ends lost 3 bases and 4 bases, in that order; junction bases with no gene match: 6. The chain's CDR3 is CASSPGLAERYEQYF. In DNA form, the CDR3 reads TGTGCCAGCTCACCCGGACTAGCGGAGAGATACGAGCAGTACTTC.